This TCR beta chain was sequenced in a study of cytomegalovirus exposure and HLA in healthy donors. Researchers ran the PCR with 60 Vbeta and 13 Jbeta primers. The assay was immunoSEQ multiplex PCR, and TCRdb's table has in-frame clones only and misses some. The table includes some 180,000 clones, around 80% detected once. The V gene lost 9 bases and the J gene lost 6 bases, with 23 bases spanning the gap. The CDR3 covers 15 residues. Germline V lookup: CDR1 MNHEY, CDR2 SMNVEV (reference sequence). Though probably carrying unrecorded immune exposures, donors were nominally healthy at sampling. The source is a girl under 18 in good health and CMV-seropositive. The J gene is TRBJ2-5, the V gene TRBV27; a possible D gene is TRBD2 (7 bases). Sequenced input: PBMCs. CDR3 coding DNA: TGTGCCAGTTCATCCCTAGGGGGAGGGCTGAAGACCCAGTACTTC. Its protein product is CASSSLGGGLKTQYF.